One sample yielded the 10 T cell receptor beta chains listed below, sequenced in a study of regulatory T cells in long-lasting Graves disease. Described time point: newly diagnosed GD, antithyroid drugs for less than 3 months. The TCR library was made from RNA that had been extracted from PBMCs in TRIzol. In building TCR beta libraries, iRepertoire HTBI primers were used together with Arm-PCR of CDR3 regions. TCRdb called the multiplex PCR reads again in MiXCR, with one record for every CDR3 protein. The repertoire holds 350,000 to 500,000 distinct CDR3 sequences, around 15% seen once, with about 10% in the top ten. These sequences were also reported in another study, on T cells in Graves' hyperthyroidism and ophthalmopathy.

Sequenced material: peripheral blood mononuclear cells (PBMCs), taken at new diagnosis, from a patient treated with antithyroid drugs. The receptors were gathered from a woman aged 25 to 39 with Graves disease.

This clonotype was seen a handful of times. Being one base from a much bigger clone, this may be a read error. The chain carries TRBV27 and TRBJ2-5; 7 nucleotides agree with TRBD2. CDR1 is MNHEY, CDR2 SMNVEV, per germline (reference sequence). The trim removed 6 bases at V and 5 bases at J, leaving 12 bases unmatched. CDR3 length: 15 residues. CDR3 in amino acids: CASRVLEGGSETQYF. CDR3 in DNA: TGTGCCAGCAGGGTACTAGAGGGAGGGAGCGAGACCCAGTACTTC.

This chain joins TRBV15 and TRBJ1-5, with 7 bases aligning to TRBD1. The CDR3 extends over 14 amino acids. Germline CDR1 is LNHNV and CDR2 is YYDKDF (reference sequence). Trimming took 3 bases from V and 5 from J; bases not matched to a gene: 4. Written as DNA, the CDR3 is TGTGCCACCAGCAGGGGACAGCCACATCAGCCCCAGCATTTT. Its translation is CATSRGQPHQPQHF.

The chain employs TRBV12-3 or TRBV12-4 and TRBJ2-7, with 10 bases identical to TRBD1. The CDR3 spans 14 residues. The trim removed 7 bases at V and 2 bases at J, leaving 5 bases unmatched. The CDR3 region is CASTPDRGPYEQYF. CDR3 nucleotide sequence: TGTGCCAGCACCCCCGACAGGGGGCCCTACGAGCAGTACTTC.

The chain combines TRBV19 with TRBJ2-5; TRBD2 matches at 8 bases. Trimming took 4 bases from V and 5 from J; bases not matched to a gene: 12. The CDR3 spans 16 residues. The germline V gene encodes CDR1 LNHDA and CDR2 SQIVND (reference sequence). Here the CDR3 DNA reads TGTGCCAGTAGTAAATCAGCGGGAGTCTTCAGGGAGACCCAGTACTTC. It yields the protein CASSKSAGVFRETQYF.

The table lists this clonotype with a few counts. In nucleotides, the CDR3 is TGTGCCAGCAGCCCCGCGAGGGGGACTAGCGGGATGGATGAGCAGTTCTTC. It yields the protein CASSPARGTSGMDEQFF. V gene TRBV7-9 combines with J gene TRBJ2-1; 13 bases are shared with TRBD2. There are 17 residues in the CDR3. J gave up 8 bases and V 5 bases, and 12 bases lay outside the gene matches. Germline V gives CDR1 SEHNR, CDR2 FQNEAQ (reference sequence).

The rearrangement uses TRBV19 and TRBJ2-4, with D uncertain. CDR1 LNHDA and CDR2 SQIVND come from the germline V gene (reference sequence). The V gene lost 2 bases and the J gene lost 6 bases, with 8 bases spanning the gap. The CDR3 extends over 13 amino acids. The CDR3, as DNA: TGTGCCAGTAGTATAAGGCCGCGAAACATTCAGTACTTC. It codes for CASSIRPRNIQYF.

This clonotype was seen a handful of times. The V and J genes are TRBV30 and TRBJ1-2, with 7 nucleotides matching TRBD1. The V and J ends lost 0 bases and 8 bases, in that order; junction bases with no gene match: 6. The CDR3 is 13 residues long. Germline CDR1 and CDR2: GTSNPN and SVGIG (reference sequence). Here the CDR3 DNA reads TGTGCCTGGAGTGTCGACAGGGTGTTGGGCTACACCTTC. Amino acid sequence: CAWSVDRVLGYTF.

This clonotype was seen ten or more times. The V call is TRBV27, the J call TRBJ1-1; D might be TRBD1 (6 bases). This CDR3 region has 14 residues. The germline V gene encodes CDR1 MNHEY and CDR2 SMNVEV (reference sequence). Trimming left V 5 bases short and J 5 bases short, with 15 bases between. As DNA, the CDR3 is TGTGCCAGCAGTAAAAGGGACATCTTGACTGAAGCTTTCTTT. Translating gives CASSKRDILTEAFF.

This clonotype showed up many times. The V gene is TRBV6-1, the J gene TRBJ1-1; weak D call: TRBD1 (5 bases). This CDR3 has 13 residues. Germline CDR1 and CDR2: MNHNS and SASEGT. Trimming removed 3 bases from V and 5 bases from J, with 10 bases in between. The CDR3: CASSERGRTEAFF. The DNA for the CDR3 is TGTGCCAGCAGTGAGCGGGGGAGAACTGAAGCTTTCTTT.

This clonotype occurred many times. This chain links TRBV5-1 with TRBJ2-7; D gene uncertain. Trimming pared 2 bases from V and 0 bases from J, leaving 12 bases between. This CDR3 comprises 15 residues. Germline V lookup: CDR1 SGHRS, CDR2 YFSETQ. The CDR3: CASSFPDSNSYEQYF. In nucleotides, the CDR3 is TGCGCCAGCAGCTTCCCAGACTCCAACTCCTACGAGCAGTACTTC.